Each of the 24 T cell receptor beta chains below was sequenced from the same sample in a study of blood T cells in healthy people across ages. The second PCR ran roughly 6 to 11 cycles with a sample-barcoded 5' primer and J-beta primers. TCRdb itself ran the 5' RACE reads through MiXCR, one entry per CDR3 protein. The sample holds some 1.5 million distinct CDR3 sequences, about 45% seen once. The specimen sequenced was blood. These receptor sequences come from a woman aged 18-29 years in good health.

V is TRBV7-2 and J is TRBJ2-2; 11 bases agree with TRBD2. The germline CDR1 and CDR2 sequences are SGHTA and FQGNSA. This CDR3 comprises 15 residues. V trimming: 5 bases; J trimming: 7 bases; junction bases outside the gene matches: 6. CDR3 sequence reads: CASSPTSGSVGELFF. Here the CDR3 DNA reads TGTGCCAGCAGCCCCACTAGCGGGAGCGTCGGGGAGCTGTTTTTT. The whole variable domain, filled in from reference TRBV7-2 and TRBJ2-2, reads GAGVSQSPSNKVTEKGKDVELRCDPISGHTALYWYRQSLGQGLEFLIYFQGNSAPDKSGLPSDRFSAERTGGSVSTLTIQRTQQEDSAVYLCASSPTSGSVGELFFGEGSRLTVL.

The V and J genes are TRBV7-9 and TRBJ2-7; D perhaps matches TRBD1 (5 bases). Germline V CDR1 and CDR2: SEHNR, FQNEAQ (reference sequence). The V and J ends lost 5 bases and 4 bases respectively, with 12 bases between them. The CDR3 loop spans 13 amino acids. CDR3 sequence: CASSIQESYEQYF. The CDR3 DNA is TGTGCCAGCAGCATACAGGAATCTTACGAGCAGTACTTC. The variable domain in full, completed from reference TRBV7-9 and TRBJ2-7, reads DTGVSQNPRHKITKRGQNVTFRCDPISEHNRLYWYRQTLGQGPEFLTYFQNEAQLEKSRLLSDRFSAERPKGSFSTLEIQRTEQGDSAMYLCASSIQESYEQYFGPGTRLTVT.

V usage is TRBV30 and J usage is TRBJ1-1; D unresolved. This CDR3 spans 12 amino acids. The V gene's germline CDR1 is GTSNPN and CDR2 SVGIG (reference sequence). The V and J ends lost 3 bases and 1 base respectively, with 6 bases between them. The CDR3, as DNA: TGTGCCTGGAGGGATTCGAACACTGAAGCTTTCTTT. Encoded protein: CAWRDSNTEAFF.

The chain combines TRBV7-2 with TRBJ2-1; D is perhaps TRBD2 (5 bases). Trimming took off 5 bases at V and 3 bases at J, with 11 bases between the two ends. This CDR3 has 14 residues. Looked up from germline, CDR1 is SGHTA and CDR2 is FQGNSA. CDR3 nucleotide sequence: TGTGCCAGCAGCGCTTTAGCGAGCTACAATGAGCAGTTCTTC. Translating gives CASSALASYNEQFF.

The V call is TRBV6-1, the J call TRBJ1-5, with 8 bases that match TRBD1. Germline V gene lookup returns CDR1 MNHNS and CDR2 SASEGT. The CDR3 length is 17 residues. V gave up 0 bases and J gave up 1 base; unmatched junction bases: 5. The CDR3 loop reads CASSEAGDRSSNQPQHF. The CDR3 DNA reads as TGTGCCAGCAGTGAAGCCGGGGACAGGTCGAGCAATCAGCCCCAGCATTTT.

The chain couples TRBV12-3 or TRBV12-4 to TRBJ2-2; 11 bases are shared with TRBD1. The CDR3 is 16 residues long. J was trimmed by 2 bases and V by 5 bases; bases with no gene match: 4. The CDR3 DNA sequence: TGTGCCAGCAGTACATGGACAGGGGGCAACACCGGGGAGCTGTTTTTT. Translating it yields CASSTWTGGNTGELFF.

The chain couples TRBV29-1 to TRBJ1-6; no firm D call. The ends were cut back, 7 bases at V and 16 bases at J, with 17 bases in the middle. The CDR3 covers 11 residues. Germline V lookup: CDR1 SQVTM, CDR2 ANQGSEA. The CDR3 bases are TGCAGCGCCTCTTTCGGGGTACGTCTCCACTTT. This codes for CSASFGVRLHF.

DNA for the CDR3: TGCAGCGTTGAGTCTGTCCATCATGGCTACACCTTC. This translates into CSVESVHHGYTF. The rearrangement links TRBV29-1 to TRBJ1-2; D is ambiguous. V was cut by 3 bases and J by 6 bases, with 11 bases left in between. The germline V gene has CDR1 SQVTM and CDR2 ANQGSEA. CDR3 size: 12 residues.

A single count supports this clonotype. One junction end disagrees with the germline gene, perhaps due to a read error. The chain carries TRBV6-2 or TRBV6-3 and TRBJ1-5; D is undetermined. CDR1 is MNHEY, CDR2 SVGEGT, per germline. The CDR3 covers 14 residues. As DNA, the CDR3 is TGTGCCGGCAGTTTCGACGGCCTTGGAAAGCCCCAGCATTTT. Translated, it gives CAGSFDGLGKPQHF.

The gene calls are TRBV9 and TRBJ1-1; a weak D match, TRBD1 (6 bases). CDR1 is SGDLS and CDR2 is YYNGEE in the germline V gene. The CDR3 has 13 amino acids. The V and J ends lost 3 bases and 5 bases respectively, with 11 bases between them. The DNA of the CDR3 is TGTGCCAGCAGCGAGGGGGGCCTGACTGAAGCTTTCTTT. Residues: CASSEGGLTEAFF.

This clonotype was detected only a few times. The chain employs TRBV27 and TRBJ2-1; no definite D call. Trimming shortened V by 6 bases and J by 6 bases, and 12 bases separated the two germline ends. Germline lookup yields CDR1 MNHEY and CDR2 SMNVEV (reference sequence). The CDR3 spans 13 residues. In DNA, the CDR3 is TGTGCCAGCAGGCCGGCGACCTTCAATGAGCAGTTCTTC. As protein: CASRPATFNEQFF.

The chain couples TRBV9 to TRBJ1-6, with a tentative D call TRBD1 (5 bases). Trimming took 3 bases from V and 0 from J, leaving 10 bases between them. This CDR3 spans 16 amino acids. Germline CDR1 reads SGDLS; CDR2 reads YYNGEE. CDR3 region: CASSETGDSYNSPLHF. In DNA form, the CDR3 reads TGTGCCAGCAGCGAAACAGGAGACTCCTATAATTCACCCCTCCACTTT.

The chain carries TRBV4-1 and TRBJ1-1; tentative D call: TRBD1 (5 bases). This CDR3 is built from 16 residues. Trimming left V 4 bases short and J 1 base short, with 16 bases between. Germline CDR1 MGHRA, CDR2 YSYEKL. The chain's CDR3 is CASSLAPQATNTEAFF. The CDR3 DNA is TGCGCCAGCAGCCTCGCCCCACAGGCTACGAACACTGAAGCTTTCTTT.

The rearrangement links TRBV2 to TRBJ2-1; D is perhaps TRBD2 (6 bases). The J call may be faulty, since TRBJ2-7 better matches the DNA end. Germline V gene sequence: CDR1 SNHLY, CDR2 FYNNEI. This CDR3 is built from 13 residues. DNA for the CDR3: TGTGCCAGCAGTGCGGTCAGGGAGGCCGAGCAGTACTTC. It codes for CASSAVREAEQYF.

This clonotype has just a few counts. The CDR3, as DNA: TGTGCCAGCAGCGCAGGGTCCGGCTACAATGAGCAGTTCTTC. Translating gives CASSAGSGYNEQFF. The rearrangement uses TRBV7-2 and TRBJ2-1, with TRBD1 as a possible D gene (5 bases). Germline assignment: CDR1 SGHTA and CDR2 FQGNSA. V was shortened by 5 bases and J by 3 bases, with 11 bases between the two germline ends. The length of the CDR3 is 14 residues.

This clonotype was counted once. The rearrangement joins TRBV5-1 to TRBJ2-5; D remains unclear. Trimming left V 0 bases short and J 11 bases short, with 11 bases between. The CDR3 consists of 12 residues. CDR1 is SGHRS and CDR2 is YFSETQ in the germline V gene. CDR3 protein: CASSLGVEEQYF. CDR3 bases: TGCGCCAGCAGCTTGGGGGTGGAAGAGCAGTACTTC.

V usage is TRBV20-1 and J usage is TRBJ2-5; tentative D call: TRBD1 (5 bases). The germline V gene encodes CDR1 DFQATT and CDR2 SNEGSKA (reference sequence). The CDR3 is 13 amino acids. V shed 7 bases and J shed 1 base, with 13 bases lying between them. The CDR3 nucleotides read TGCAGTGGGGTAGTGGGGCCCCAAGAGACCCAGTACTTC. Protein product: CSGVVGPQETQYF.

Here the CDR3 DNA reads TGTGCCAGCAGACCTACTCCGTCGGACCAAGAGACCCAGTACTTC. Encoded protein: CASRPTPSDQETQYF. V usage is TRBV27 and J usage is TRBJ2-4; D is ambiguous. The J call may be incorrect, as the DNA end agrees better with TRBJ2-5. The CDR3 contains 15 residues. Germline CDR1 reads MNHEY; CDR2 reads SMNVEV (reference sequence).

This chain uses TRBV12-3 or TRBV12-4 with TRBJ1-2; 9 bases are a match to TRBD1. Losses at the gene ends were 6 bases for V and 4 bases for J; bases not matched to a gene: 6. There are 14 residues in the CDR3. As DNA, the CDR3 is TGTGCCAGCAGCGCCGCGGGACAGGGCTATGGCTACACCTTC. Translation: CASSAAGQGYGYTF.

The chain combines TRBV19 with TRBJ2-1; 14 nucleotides match TRBD2. Germline V lookup: CDR1 LNHDA, CDR2 SQIVND (reference sequence). The CDR3 runs 14 residues. The V segment lost 10 bases and the J segment 4 bases; nucleotides outside the gene matches: 3. The CDR3 region has the DNA TGTGCCACCCGACTAGCGGGAGGGTACAATGAGCAGTTCTTC. The encoded protein is CATRLAGGYNEQFF.

This clonotype showed up just a few times. The gene calls are TRBV6-5 and TRBJ2-1; 9 bases are shared with TRBD1. Germline V gives CDR1 MNHEY, CDR2 SVGAGI. CDR3 size: 15 residues. With 5 bases clipped from V and 11 bases from J, the junction kept 13 bases outside the gene matches. The CDR3: CASSDTGTGFGQQFF. The DNA for the CDR3 is TGTGCCAGCAGTGACACCGGGACAGGGTTTGGTCAGCAGTTCTTC.

This clonotype was seen only a few times. V is TRBV7-3 and J is TRBJ2-7; a weak D match, TRBD2 (6 bases). Germline-derived CDR1 and CDR2 are SGHTA and FQGTGA. V lost 6 bases and J lost 0, with 15 bases in between. CDR3 length: 15 amino acids. CDR3 nucleotides: TGTGCCAGCAGACTGGGACTTCAGAGCTCCTACGAGCAGTACTTC. It codes for CASRLGLQSSYEQYF.

This clonotype was picked up a small number of times. V and J are TRBV7-9 and TRBJ1-1; D gene unclear. V lost 2 bases and J lost 6, with 10 bases in between. The germline CDR1 and CDR2 sequences are SEHNR and FQNEAQ (reference sequence). The CDR3 sequence is 13 residues long. CDR3 sequence (DNA): TGTGCCAGCAGCTTAACGGAGAGGGCTGAAGCTTTCTTT. Translated, it gives CASSLTERAEAFF.

This chain uses TRBV6-1 with TRBJ2-3; 14 bases line up with TRBD2. Germline V gene lookup returns CDR1 MNHNS and CDR2 SASEGT. With V trimmed by 2 bases and J by 6 bases, 4 bases remained unmatched. The CDR3 is made up of 16 amino acids. The DNA of the CDR3 is TGTGCCAGCAGTGAACGACTAGCGGGAGGGCGGGATACGCAGTATTTT. Protein sequence: CASSERLAGGRDTQYF.